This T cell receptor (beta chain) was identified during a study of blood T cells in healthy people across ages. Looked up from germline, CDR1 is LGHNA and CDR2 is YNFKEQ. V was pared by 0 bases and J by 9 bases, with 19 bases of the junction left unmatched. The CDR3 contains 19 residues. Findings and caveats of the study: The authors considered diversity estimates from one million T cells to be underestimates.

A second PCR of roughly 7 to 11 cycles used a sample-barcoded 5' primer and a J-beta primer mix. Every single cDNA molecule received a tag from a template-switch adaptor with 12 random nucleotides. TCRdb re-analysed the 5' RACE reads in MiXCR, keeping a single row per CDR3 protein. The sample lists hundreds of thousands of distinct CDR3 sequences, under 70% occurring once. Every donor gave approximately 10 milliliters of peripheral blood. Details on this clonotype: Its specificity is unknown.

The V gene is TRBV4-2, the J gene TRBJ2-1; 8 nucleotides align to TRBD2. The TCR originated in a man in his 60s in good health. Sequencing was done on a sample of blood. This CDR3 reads CASSQDSSSGTSGTGEQFF. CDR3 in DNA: TGTGCCAGCAGCCAAGATAGTTCCTCCGGGACTAGTGGTACCGGTGAGCAGTTCTTC.